This T cell receptor (beta chain) was found in a study of T cell repertoires in cytomegalovirus infection. Broader study findings: CMV carriers with the relevant HLA were identified by cumulative public TCR beta family frequency. CMV-specific HLA-C-restricted TCR beta clonotypes dominated the ex vivo response.

TCRdb passed the reads through MiXCR, listing each CDR3 protein once. This sample carries approximately 590,000 distinct CDR3 sequences, 40% of them seen once, and the ten largest clones take around 48%. V was shortened by 1 base and J by 8 bases, with 11 bases between the two germline ends. This CDR3 is built from 13 residues. The germline V gene encodes CDR1 LGHNA and CDR2 YSLEER. In the case of this clonotype: Its antigen remains unidentified.

This clonotype was sampled from a human donor in good health (CMV status not recorded). Some clones in this sample may be carry-over from other donors' samples. The sample consisted of cultured PBMCs, taken from culture after CMV antigen stimulation. The chain couples TRBV4-3 to TRBJ1-2; the D is unclear. The CDR3 sequence: CASSQGFRPGYTF. CDR3 DNA sequence: TGCGCCAGCAGCCAAGGGTTCAGGCCGGGCTACACCTTC.